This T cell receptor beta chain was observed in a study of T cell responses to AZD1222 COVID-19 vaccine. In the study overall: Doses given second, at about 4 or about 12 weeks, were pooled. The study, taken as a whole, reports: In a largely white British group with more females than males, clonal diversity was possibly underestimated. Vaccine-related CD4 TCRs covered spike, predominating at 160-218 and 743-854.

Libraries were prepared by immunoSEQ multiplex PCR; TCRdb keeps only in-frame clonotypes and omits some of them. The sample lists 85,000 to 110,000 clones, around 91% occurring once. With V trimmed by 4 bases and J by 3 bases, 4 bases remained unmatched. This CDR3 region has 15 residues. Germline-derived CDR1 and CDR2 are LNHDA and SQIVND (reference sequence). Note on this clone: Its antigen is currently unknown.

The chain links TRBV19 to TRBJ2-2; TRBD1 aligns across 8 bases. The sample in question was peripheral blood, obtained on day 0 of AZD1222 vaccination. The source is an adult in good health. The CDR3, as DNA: TGTGCCAGTAGTACGGGACAGGTTTACACCGGGGAGCTGTTTTTT. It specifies CASSTGQVYTGELFF.